A single sample is the source of the 24 T cell receptor beta chains below, sequenced in a study of shared clonotypes between healthy human individuals. The repertoire was sequenced with immunoSEQ multiplex PCR; TCRdb's copy has only in-frame clones and lacks some. The repertoire has 800,000 to 1,200,000 clones, around 78% of them found once; the top ten carry around 0.47%. Sequencing was performed on memory CD4+ T cells from PBMCs. Subset in this sample: CD45RA-negative fraction. All receptors come from a man between 18 and 35 years old in good health. Some clones in this sample may be carry-over from other donors' samples.

The sample holds one count of this clone. The J gene is TRBJ2-7, the V gene TRBV6-1; TRBD2 matches at 13 bases. The V and J ends lost 4 bases and 4 bases, in that order; junction bases with no gene match: 16. The CDR3 has 19 amino acids. CDR1 and CDR2 (germline): MNHNS, SASEGT. The CDR3 DNA reads as TGTGCCAGCAGTGTTACAAAGAGATCGTGGACTAGCGGGAGTTACGAGCAGTACTTC. It translates to CASSVTKRSWTSGSYEQYF.

The chain is built from TRBV28 and TRBJ1-4, with D unclear. The V and J ends lost 4 bases and 10 bases respectively, with 13 bases between them. There are 13 residues in the CDR3. Germline V gives CDR1 MDHEN, CDR2 SYDVKM. CDR3 in amino acids: CASSSPTLGKLFF. The CDR3 region has the DNA TGTGCCAGCAGTTCTCCGACGCTCGGAAAACTGTTTTTT.

The V and J genes are TRBV2 and TRBJ1-1; D ambiguous. The CDR3 sequence is 15 residues long. V was pared by 4 bases and J by 1 base, with 13 bases between. Germline lookup yields CDR1 SNHLY and CDR2 FYNNEI. CDR3 sequence: CASSASGVTNTEAFF. The CDR3 region has the DNA TGTGCCAGCAGTGCTTCTGGGGTCACGAACACTGAAGCTTTCTTT. Together with reference TRBV2 and TRBJ1-1, the CDR3 gives the full variable domain: EPEVTQTPSHQVTQMGQEVILRCVPISNHLYFYWYRQILGQKVEFLVSFYNNEISEKSEIFDDQFSVERPDGSNFTLKIRSTKLEDSAMYFCASSASGVTNTEAFFGQGTRLTVV.

A remark on this clone: The sample carries other DNA sequences with the same CDR3. This chain uses TRBV5-1 with TRBJ1-2, with TRBD1 as a possible D gene (6 bases). CDR1 is SGHRS and CDR2 is YFSETQ in the germline V gene. This CDR3 has 14 residues. The V and J ends lost 0 bases and 6 bases respectively, with 12 bases between them. DNA of the CDR3: TGCGCCAGCAGCTTGGCAGGGGCGGTAGATGGCTACACCTTC. Residues: CASSLAGAVDGYTF.

The rearrangement links TRBV7-2 to TRBJ2-7; no firm D call. CDR1 is SGHTA and CDR2 is FQGNSA in the germline V gene. Trimming removed 6 bases from V and 7 bases from J, with 13 bases in between. This CDR3 has 12 amino acids. CDR3 in DNA: TGTGCCAGCAGGCCCATTTTGGGGGAGCAGTACTTC. Its translation is CASRPILGEQYF.

This clone was detected only once. The V and J genes are TRBV6-5 and TRBJ1-2, with D tentatively TRBD1 (6 bases). Trimming took 6 bases from V and 8 from J, leaving 19 bases between them. The CDR3 covers 14 residues. The germline gives CDR1 MNHEY, CDR2 SVGAGI. DNA for the CDR3: TGTGCCAGCAGACAGCGACAGGTTCAGGGGGGCTACACCTTC. Residues: CASRQRQVQGGYTF.

This clone occurred once. The chain recombines TRBV5-6 with TRBJ2-3; D not certain. The V and J ends lost 3 bases and 5 bases respectively, with 4 bases between them. This CDR3 is built from 11 residues. CDR1 is SGHDT, CDR2 YYEEEE, per germline. The CDR3 here is CASSYGDTQYF. DNA for the CDR3: TGTGCCAGCAGCTACGGAGATACGCAGTATTTT.

This clone was found once. V is TRBV4-2 and J is TRBJ2-7, with D perhaps assigned TRBD1 or TRBD2 (7 bases each). V gave up 3 bases and J gave up 7 bases, with 22 bases separating them. The germline V gene encodes CDR1 LGHNA and CDR2 YNFKEQ. The CDR3 totals 16 residues. As DNA, the CDR3 is TGTGCCAGCAGCCACACGGGGAGGGGGCTACGTAGGGAGCAGTACTTC. This gives the protein CASSHTGRGLRREQYF.

The rearrangement uses TRBV5-1 and TRBJ1-2; D perhaps matches TRBD1 (6 bases). The germline CDR1 and CDR2 sequences are SGHRS and YFSETQ. Trimming took off 4 bases at V and 5 bases at J, with 18 bases between the two ends. The CDR3 covers 15 residues. DNA for the CDR3: TGCGCCAGCAGCATAAGTACCCGGACAGAGTATGGCTACACCTTC. Residues: CASSISTRTEYGYTF.

The V gene is TRBV28, the J gene TRBJ1-2, with D tentatively TRBD1 (5 bases). Trimming took 1 base from V and 3 from J, leaving 9 bases between them. The CDR3 sequence is 14 residues long. Looked up from germline, CDR1 is MDHEN and CDR2 is SYDVKM. The CDR3 here is CASSLFRDHYGYTF. The CDR3 coding sequence is TGTGCCAGCAGTTTATTTCGGGACCACTATGGCTACACCTTC.

V gene TRBV5-1 combines with J gene TRBJ2-7; the D gene is possibly TRBD2 (5 bases). CDR1 and CDR2 (germline): SGHRS, YFSETQ. V lost 3 bases, J lost 3 bases, and 7 bases lay in between. The CDR3 covers 12 residues. The CDR3 DNA reads TGCGCCAGCAGCTCCCGGGACTACGAGCAGTACTTC. Protein sequence: CASSSRDYEQYF.

This chain connects TRBV5-1 to TRBJ2-5; D unclear. V lost 4 bases, J lost 0 bases, and 16 bases lay in between. The CDR3 loop spans 16 amino acids. CDR1 is SGHRS, CDR2 YFSETQ, per germline. CDR3 DNA sequence: TGCGCCAGCAGCCACCCCGCGTACAGCAACCAAGAGACCCAGTACTTC. Translating it yields CASSHPAYSNQETQYF.

The genes are TRBV28 and TRBJ1-2, with D possibly matching TRBD1 (6 bases). CDR3 length equals 13 residues. CDR1 is MDHEN and CDR2 is SYDVKM in the germline V gene. The V gene lost 8 bases and the J gene lost 6 bases, with 16 bases spanning the gap. The CDR3 sequence is CASRGGGLDGYTF. In DNA form, the CDR3 reads TGTGCCAGCCGGGGAGGGGGTCTGGATGGCTACACCTTC.

J is TRBJ2-3 and V is TRBV28, with a possible D match to TRBD2 (6 bases). Germline V CDR1 and CDR2: MDHEN, SYDVKM. The CDR3 has 15 residues. The V end lost 1 base, the J end lost 5 bases, and 13 bases lay between the germline ends. The chain's CDR3 is CASSLFGGEKDTQYF. CDR3 nucleotides: TGTGCCAGCAGTTTATTTGGAGGGGAGAAAGATACGCAGTATTTT. Complete variable domain (other parts from reference TRBV28 and TRBJ2-3): DVKVTQSSRYLVKRTGEKVFLECVQDMDHENMFWYRQDPGLGLRLIYFSYDVKMKEKGDIPEGYSVSREKKERFSLILESASTNQTSMYLCASSLFGGEKDTQYFGPGTRLTVL.

The rearrangement uses TRBV28 and TRBJ2-1; possibly TRBD1 for D (5 bases). The germline CDR1 and CDR2 sequences are MDHEN and SYDVKM. V was shortened by 5 bases and J by 12 bases, with 20 bases between the two germline ends. This CDR3 comprises 14 residues. CDR3 nucleotide sequence: TGTGCCAGCAGTACCACTCGACAGTCTAGGGTGCAGTTCTTC. It codes for CASSTTRQSRVQFF.

The DNA of the CDR3 is TGTGCCAGCAGCCCGCCTGGCTTCGGTAAGGGTGAGCAGTTCTTC. It translates to CASSPPGFGKGEQFF. The chain uses TRBV7-9 and TRBJ2-1; D gene unclear. Germline V gene sequence: CDR1 SEHNR, CDR2 FQNEAQ (reference sequence). Trimming removed 5 bases at V and 9 bases at J, with 20 bases between. This CDR3 region has 15 residues.

The chain carries TRBV7-8 and TRBJ2-1; 10 bases map to TRBD2. This CDR3 has 16 residues. In germline, CDR1 is SGHVS, CDR2 FQNEAQ. V was clipped by 2 bases and J by 7 bases; unmatched bases: 8. This CDR3 is CASSLRPSGRDNEQFF. The CDR3 DNA reads as TGTGCCAGCAGCTTACGCCCTAGCGGGAGAGATAATGAGCAGTTCTTC.

In its sample, this clone was seen a few times. Other DNA sequences in this sample translate to the same CDR3. The rearrangement joins TRBV5-4 to TRBJ2-5; the D gene could be TRBD1 or TRBD2 (5 bases each). This CDR3 spans 13 amino acids. The ends were cut back, 1 base at V and 3 bases at J, with 7 bases in the middle. Germline V gene data show CDR1 as SGHNT and CDR2 as YYREEE (reference sequence). CDR3 region: CASSLRGEETQYF. CDR3 sequence (DNA): TGTGCCAGCAGCTTGAGAGGGGAAGAGACCCAGTACTTC. The full variable domain, completed using reference TRBV5-4 and TRBJ2-5, is ETGVTQSPTHLIKTRGQQVTLRCSSQSGHNTVSWYQQALGQGPQFIFQYYREEENGRGNFPPRFSGLQFPNYSSELNVNALELDDSALYLCASSLRGEETQYFGPGTRLLVL.

The chain joins TRBV5-4 to TRBJ1-1, with TRBD1 matching over 7 bases. Unmatched junction bases numbered 6, after V lost 7 bases and J lost 0 bases. CDR3 size: 14 residues. Germline CDR1 and CDR2: SGHNT and YYREEE (reference sequence). CDR3 nucleotide sequence: TGTGCCAGCCAACAGGGGCGTGTGAACACTGAAGCTTTCTTT. Encoded protein: CASQQGRVNTEAFF.

The J gene is TRBJ1-1, the V gene TRBV2; D not certain. Trimming removed 3 bases at V and 0 bases at J, with 14 bases between. This CDR3 contains 16 residues. The germline gives CDR1 SNHLY, CDR2 FYNNEI. The CDR3 sequence is CASSDSAAQLNTEAFF. The CDR3 DNA sequence: TGTGCCAGCAGTGACAGCGCGGCACAACTGAACACTGAAGCTTTCTTT.

J is TRBJ2-5 and V is TRBV5-1, with 7 bases fitting TRBD1. This CDR3 region has 14 residues. V trimming: 4 bases; J trimming: 0 bases; junction bases outside the gene matches: 3. Germline values: CDR1 SGHRS, CDR2 YFSETQ. The CDR3 nucleotides are TGCGCCAGCAGCCAGGGACAGCACCAAGAGACCCAGTACTTC. This codes for CASSQGQHQETQYF.

The rearrangement joins TRBV11-3 to TRBJ2-1; D ambiguous. Trimming cost V 4 bases and J 10 bases, with 14 bases left between them. The length of the CDR3 is 13 residues. Germline V gives CDR1 SGHNT, CDR2 YENEEA. CDR3 coding DNA: TGTGCCAGCAGCTCGAAGGTCTACGGGGAGCAGTTCTTC. Its translation is CASSSKVYGEQFF.

Concerning this clone itself: This CDR3 is also generated by other DNA sequences in the sample. The chain uses TRBV27 and TRBJ2-3; D remains ambiguous. Trimming took off 2 bases at V and 2 bases at J, with 8 bases between the two ends. From germline, CDR1 is MNHEY and CDR2 SMNVEV (reference sequence). The CDR3 is 14 amino acids. CDR3 amino acids: CASSLSRNTDTQYF. CDR3 nucleotides: TGTGCCAGCAGTTTAAGTCGGAACACAGATACGCAGTATTTT.

About this clone itself: It may be a read error: a sequence one base away is much more abundant. The identical CDR3 is also encoded by other nucleotide sequences in the sample. CDR3 residues: CASSLDNQPQHF. CDR3 in DNA: TGTGCCAGCAGCTTAGACAATCAGCCCCAGCATTTT. The chain joins TRBV5-4 to TRBJ1-5; D is ambiguous. Trimming shortened V by 2 bases and J by 3 bases, and 3 bases separated the two germline ends. Germline V gene data show CDR1 as SGHNT and CDR2 as YYREEE (reference sequence). This CDR3 contains 12 residues. The variable domain in full, completed from reference TRBV5-4 and TRBJ1-5, reads ETGVTQSPTHLIKTRGQQVTLRCSSQSGHNTVSWYQQALGQGPQFIFQYYREEENGRGNFPPRFSGLQFPNYSSELNVNALELDDSALYLCASSLDNQPQHFGDGTRLSIL.